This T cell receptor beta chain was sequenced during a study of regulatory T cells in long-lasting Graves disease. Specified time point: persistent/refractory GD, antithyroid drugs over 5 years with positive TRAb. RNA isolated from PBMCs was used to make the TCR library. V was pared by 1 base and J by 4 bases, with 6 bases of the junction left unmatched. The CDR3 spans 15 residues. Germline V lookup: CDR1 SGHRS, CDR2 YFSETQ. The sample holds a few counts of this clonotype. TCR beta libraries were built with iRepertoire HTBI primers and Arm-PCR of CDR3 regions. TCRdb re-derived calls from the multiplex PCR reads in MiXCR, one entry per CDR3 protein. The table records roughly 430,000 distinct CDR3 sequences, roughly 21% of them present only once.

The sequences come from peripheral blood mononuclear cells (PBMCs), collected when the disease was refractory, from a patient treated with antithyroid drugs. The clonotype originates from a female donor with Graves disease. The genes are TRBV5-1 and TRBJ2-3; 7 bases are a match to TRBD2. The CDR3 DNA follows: TGCGCCAGCAGCTTGCGCGCGGGAGCATCAGATACGCAGTATTTT. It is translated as CASSLRAGASDTQYF.